These 20 T cell receptor beta chains were all obtained from the same sample, sequenced in a study of shared clonotypes between healthy human individuals. Profiled with immunoSEQ multiplex PCR; TCRdb holds only in-frame clones, not every one. The data contain millions of clones, under 95% of them seen just once; the ten biggest clones take up 1.5% to 2%. Terminally differentiated effector memory CD45RA+ cells were excluded by CCR7 positive selection of CD45RO-negative cells. The sequenced sample consisted of naive CD8+ T cells from PBMCs. Every receptor here comes from a man aged 18 to 35 in good health. Some clones in this sample may be carry-over from other donors' samples.

The chain joins TRBV7-9 to TRBJ2-7; tentatively, D is TRBD2 (5 bases). Trimming stripped 3 bases from V and 4 bases from J, with 7 bases between. Germline loops: CDR1 SEHNR, CDR2 FQNEAQ (reference sequence). The CDR3 contains 12 residues. The chain's CDR3 is CASSFPGYEQYF. The CDR3 bases are TGTGCCAGCAGCTTTCCGGGGTACGAGCAGTACTTC.

V and J are TRBV5-4 and TRBJ2-3; 7 bases line up with TRBD2. CDR1 SGHNT and CDR2 YYREEE come from the germline V gene (reference sequence). This CDR3 region has 16 residues. V gave up 6 bases and J gave up 0 bases; unmatched junction bases: 10. CDR3 coding DNA: TGTGCCAGCACCGTCCTAGCGGACCTAAGCACAGATACGCAGTATTTT. Its protein is CASTVLADLSTDTQYF.

The V and J genes are TRBV5-6 and TRBJ2-7; 9 positions match TRBD2. Trimming took 5 bases from V and 7 from J; bases not matched to a gene: 16. This CDR3 has 16 amino acids. CDR1 is SGHDT, CDR2 YYEEEE, per germline. The CDR3 DNA reads as TGTGCCAGCAGTTTAGGATTTAGCGGGAGAACTGAAGAGCAGTACTTC. Translated: CASSLGFSGRTEEQYF.

The chain carries TRBV27 and TRBJ1-1, with D possibly TRBD1 on 6 matching bases. Deletions cut 5 bases from V and 3 bases from J, with 16 bases between. The germline V gene encodes CDR1 MNHEY and CDR2 SMNVEV (reference sequence). The CDR3 totals 15 residues. The CDR3 DNA reads TGTGCCAGCAGTCCCCTGGCAGGGACATACACTGAAGCTTTCTTT. Its translation: CASSPLAGTYTEAFF.

The gene calls are TRBV30 and TRBJ1-1, with 7 positions matching TRBD1. The V gene end was trimmed by 2 bases and the J gene end by 5 bases; junction bases not matched to a gene: 14. Germline lookup yields CDR1 GTSNPN and CDR2 SVGIG (reference sequence). The CDR3 is 16 residues long. The CDR3 sequence is CAWSQDRANRRTEAFF. CDR3 bases: TGTGCCTGGAGTCAAGACAGGGCCAACCGGCGGACTGAAGCTTTCTTT. The variable domain in full, completed from reference TRBV30 and TRBJ1-1, reads SQTIHQWPATLVQPVGSPLSLECTVEGTSNPNLYWYRQAAGRGLQLLFYSVGIGQISSEVPQNLSASRPQDRQFILSSKKLLLSDSGFYLCAWSQDRANRRTEAFFGQGTRLTVV.

V gene TRBV7-9 combines with J gene TRBJ1-1; D gene unclear. Trimming removed 2 bases from V and 6 bases from J, with 13 bases in between. CDR1 and CDR2 from the germline V gene are SEHNR and FQNEAQ (reference sequence). The CDR3 spans 14 residues. This CDR3 is CASSLSIDRAEAFF. The CDR3 nucleotides read TGTGCCAGCAGCTTAAGTATCGACCGTGCTGAAGCTTTCTTT.

The chain combines TRBV2 with TRBJ2-7; D is unresolved. Trimming cost V 3 bases and J 0 bases, with 9 bases left between them. The CDR3 sequence is 14 residues long. CDR1 is SNHLY and CDR2 is FYNNEI in the germline V gene. The CDR3: CASSEGPYSYEQYF. The CDR3 nucleotides are TGTGCCAGCAGTGAGGGCCCCTACTCCTACGAGCAGTACTTC.

The V gene is TRBV7-2, the J gene TRBJ2-7; 7 bases map to TRBD2. The CDR3 sequence is 14 residues long. From germline, CDR1 is SGHTA and CDR2 FQGNSA. V lost 5 bases, J lost 2 bases, and 6 bases stayed unmatched. This CDR3 reads CASSTRDYPYEQYF. DNA for the CDR3: TGTGCCAGCAGCACCCGGGACTATCCCTACGAGCAGTACTTC.

The V gene is TRBV7-3, the J gene TRBJ2-1; no definite D call. The V end was cut by 3 bases, the J end by 7 bases, with 10 bases between. The CDR3 is 13 amino acids. CDR1 and CDR2 (germline): SGHTA, FQGTGA. The CDR3 bases are TGTGCCAGCAGCTTTTTGAAGGGAAATGAGCAGTTCTTC. This codes for CASSFLKGNEQFF.

This clone has just one count. The rearrangement uses TRBV5-6 and TRBJ2-7; 10 nucleotides line up with TRBD1. The V and J ends lost 1 base and 2 bases, in that order; junction bases with no gene match: 9. The CDR3 runs 17 residues. The V gene's germline CDR1 is SGHDT and CDR2 YYEEEE. As DNA, the CDR3 is TGTGCCAGCAGCTTGTTCGGGACAGGGGATGTGACCTACGAGCAGTACTTC. Translated, it gives CASSLFGTGDVTYEQYF.

The genes are TRBV10-3 and TRBJ2-6, with TRBD1 matching 10 bases. V shed 5 bases and J 0 bases; nucleotides not matched to a gene: 1. The germline gives CDR1 ENHRY, CDR2 SYGVKD. CDR3 length: 16 residues. The CDR3, as DNA: TGTGCCATCAGTCGGGACAGGGGCTCTGGGGCCAACGTCCTGACTTTC. Translated: CAISRDRGSGANVLTF.

V usage is TRBV7-3 and J usage is TRBJ2-1; 14 bases are a match to TRBD2. This CDR3 spans 15 amino acids. J gave up 6 bases and V 3 bases, and 1 base lay outside the gene matches. Germline loops: CDR1 SGHTA, CDR2 FQGTGA. CDR3 coding DNA: TGTGCCAGCAGCTTTGGGACTAGCGGGAGCAATGAGCAGTTCTTC. Translation gives CASSFGTSGSNEQFF.

The V and J genes are TRBV29-1 and TRBJ2-5; 8 bases fit TRBD1. Germline CDR1 is SQVTM and CDR2 is ANQGSEA. The J segment lost 4 bases and the V segment lost 1 base, leaving 8 bases of the junction unmatched. This CDR3 is built from 15 residues. In DNA form, the CDR3 reads TGCAGCGTTGAAGGCGGACGGACAGGGCGAGAGACCCAGTACTTC. It codes for CSVEGGRTGRETQYF.

The CDR3 nucleotides are TGTGCCAGCAGTTGGGGGGTAGCGGGAGGGCGGGTAGATACGCAGTATTTT. Translation: CASSWGVAGGRVDTQYF. The chain is built from TRBV27 and TRBJ2-3, with TRBD2 matching 11 bases. Germline V gene data show CDR1 as MNHEY and CDR2 as SMNVEV (reference sequence). The CDR3 is made up of 17 amino acids. After removal of 4 bases from V and 5 bases from J, the junction contained 11 bases not matched to a gene.

Notes on this clone: Other DNA sequences in the sample encode the same CDR3. This rearrangement joins TRBV27 to TRBJ2-5; D gene unclear. CDR1 is MNHEY and CDR2 is SMNVEV in the germline V gene (reference sequence). The V end was cut by 5 bases, the J end by 0 bases, with 10 bases between. The CDR3 has 14 amino acids. For the CDR3, the DNA is TGTGCCAGCAGTCCCCTCCGGGACCAAGAGACCCAGTACTTC. Its protein product is CASSPLRDQETQYF.

This clone is a singleton in its sample. The chain uses TRBV15 and TRBJ2-7, with D uncertain. This CDR3 contains 15 residues. The V gene's germline CDR1 is LNHNV and CDR2 YYDKDF (reference sequence). V lost 0 bases to trimming and J lost 6 bases, with 15 bases between them. The CDR3 here is CATSRDTLINGEQYF. CDR3 nucleotide sequence: TGTGCCACCAGCAGAGATACATTGATAAACGGCGAGCAGTACTTC.

This chain links TRBV2 with TRBJ1-5; 9 bases are a match to TRBD1. The germline V gene has CDR1 SNHLY and CDR2 FYNNEI. CDR3 length: 14 residues. J was trimmed by 5 bases and V by 8 bases; bases with no gene match: 7. The DNA of the CDR3 is TGTGCCAGCGGCGGGACAGGGTACGATCAGCCCCAGCATTTT. It is translated as CASGGTGYDQPQHF.

V is TRBV9 and J is TRBJ1-1, with D possibly matching TRBD1 (5 bases). CDR1 is SGDLS and CDR2 is YYNGEE in the germline V gene. Trimming shortened V by 2 bases and J by 3 bases, and 11 bases separated the two germline ends. There are 14 residues in the CDR3. CDR3 sequence reads: CASSVTGWDTEAFF. The CDR3 DNA is TGTGCCAGCAGCGTCACAGGCTGGGACACTGAAGCTTTCTTT.

Concerning this clone: Other DNA sequences in the same sample also yield this CDR3. The chain couples TRBV5-1 to TRBJ2-3; a weak D match, TRBD2 (6 bases). The CDR3 covers 15 residues. V gave up 1 base and J gave up 0 bases, with 9 bases separating them. Looked up from germline, CDR1 is SGHRS and CDR2 is YFSETQ. CDR3 sequence (DNA): TGCGCCAGCAGCTTGCATAGCGGAAGCACAGATACGCAGTATTTT. Translating gives CASSLHSGSTDTQYF.

The V gene is TRBV2, the J gene TRBJ2-1, with TRBD2 identical over 11 bases. This CDR3 is 15 amino acids long. Per the germline V gene, CDR1 is SNHLY and CDR2 is FYNNEI. The J segment lost 5 bases and the V segment lost 7 bases, leaving 7 bases of the junction unmatched. CDR3 in DNA: TGTGCCAGCACCCCTAGCGGGAGGCTGAACAATGAGCAGTTCTTC. Translating gives CASTPSGRLNNEQFF.